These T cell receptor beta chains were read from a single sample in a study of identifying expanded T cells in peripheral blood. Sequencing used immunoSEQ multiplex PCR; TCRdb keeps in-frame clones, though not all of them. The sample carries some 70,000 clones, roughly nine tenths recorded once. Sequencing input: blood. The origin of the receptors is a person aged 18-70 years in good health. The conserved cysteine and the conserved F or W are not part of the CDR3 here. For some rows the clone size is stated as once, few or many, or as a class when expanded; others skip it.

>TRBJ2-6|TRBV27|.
ASSSLGQDLSGANVLT
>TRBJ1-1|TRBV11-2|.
ASSLVSGLNTEAF
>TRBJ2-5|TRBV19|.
ASSSKQETQY
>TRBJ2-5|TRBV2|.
ASSLDLAGEGTQY
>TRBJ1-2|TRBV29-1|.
SVPRGYGYT
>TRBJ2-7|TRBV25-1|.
ASGAVRGEQY
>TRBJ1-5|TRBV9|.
ASSVGQGYNQPQH
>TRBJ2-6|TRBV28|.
ASSSTATGANVLT
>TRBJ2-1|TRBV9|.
ASSVGTSGTSYNEQF
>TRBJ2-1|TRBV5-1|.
ASTRGLADYNEQF
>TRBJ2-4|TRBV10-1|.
ASVGGVDKNIQY
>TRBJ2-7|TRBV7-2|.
ASSLADGLYEQY
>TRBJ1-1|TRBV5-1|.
ASSLSAGGNTEAF
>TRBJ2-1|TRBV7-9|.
ASSLGTSGSNEQF
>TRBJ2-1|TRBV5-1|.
ASSLALLGQGRDEQF
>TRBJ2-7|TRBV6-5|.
ASSYSLAGGPYEQY
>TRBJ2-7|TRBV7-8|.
ASTQGVSEQY
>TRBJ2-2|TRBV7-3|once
ASSSPLYAGELF
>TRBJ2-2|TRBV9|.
ASSVGGTSGGELF
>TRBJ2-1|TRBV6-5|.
ASSSQLAGFYNEQF
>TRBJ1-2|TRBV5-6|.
ASSLTYYGYT
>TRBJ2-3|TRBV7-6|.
ASSLVAGGRADTQY
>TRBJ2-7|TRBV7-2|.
ASSLAAALASYEQY
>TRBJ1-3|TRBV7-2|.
ASSLATTGSGNTIY
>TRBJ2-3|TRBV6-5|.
ASKRETTDTQY
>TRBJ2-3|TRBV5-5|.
ASSRGAGASTDTQY
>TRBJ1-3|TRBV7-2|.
ASSPRGTVNTIY
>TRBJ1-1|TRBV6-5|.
ASSYSRGLTNTEAF
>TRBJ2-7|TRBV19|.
ASSTPGEQY
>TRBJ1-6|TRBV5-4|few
ASSRAQIGDSPLH
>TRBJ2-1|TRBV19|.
ASSQTPSGTSNEQF
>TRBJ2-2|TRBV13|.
ATTATGELF
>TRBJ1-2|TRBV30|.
AWSQPPRTYGYT
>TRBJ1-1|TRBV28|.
ASSLGALFFTEAF
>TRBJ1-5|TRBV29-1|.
SVSGFGQPQH
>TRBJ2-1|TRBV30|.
ASEPGLAGGPQF
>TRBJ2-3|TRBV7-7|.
ASSPGQGVDTQY
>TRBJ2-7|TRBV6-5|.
ASSFWQGAGEQY
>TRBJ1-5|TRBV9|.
ASSRTAEHQPQH
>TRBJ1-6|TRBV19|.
ASSISGGFDSPLH
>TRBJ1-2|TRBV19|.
ASSIEGGRNYGYT
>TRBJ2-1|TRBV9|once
ASSVVAGTGRNEQF
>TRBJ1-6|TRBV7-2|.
ASSLRPIDSPLH
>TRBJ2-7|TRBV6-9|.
ASSYLSLTGNEQY
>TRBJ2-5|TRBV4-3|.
ASSQTGSGGETQY
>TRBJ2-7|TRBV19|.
ASSSSGTDQY
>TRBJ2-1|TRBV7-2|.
ASSLVIPDEQF
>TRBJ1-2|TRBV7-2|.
ASSLDLWGEDGYT
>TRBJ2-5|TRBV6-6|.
ASSYSGQETQY